This T cell receptor beta chain was retrieved from a study of shared clonotypes between healthy human individuals. Study-wide findings and caveats: Clonotypes not shared had lower generation probabilities than those common to all four donors.

Assay: immunoSEQ multiplex PCR; the TCRdb copy retains only in-frame clones and omits some. The sample yields 850,000 to 1,200,000 clones, approximately 68% seen once. The CDR3 spans 14 residues. CDR1 is SGHNT, CDR2 YYREEE, per germline (reference sequence). Trimming shortened V by 4 bases and J by 1 base, and 12 bases separated the two germline ends. Comment on this clone: Its matching antigen is unknown.

Sequences were obtained from memory CD4+ T cells sorted from blood. Subset here: CD45RA-negative fraction. The V gene is TRBV5-4, the J gene TRBJ2-7, with D tentatively TRBD1 or TRBD2 (6 bases each). This clonotype was sampled from a man aged 18-30 years in good health. CDR3 protein: CASSLEGGSYEQYF. The CDR3 DNA is TGTGCCAGCAGCCTAGAAGGGGGGTCCTACGAGCAGTACTTC.